This T cell receptor (beta chain) was recorded in a study of blood T cell repertoires in COVID-19. Study overall: Researchers got acute and convalescent COVID-19 samples from the United States, Italy and Spain. T cells, B-cell-depleted T cells, or PBMCs supplied cDNA or gDNA.

The germline V gene encodes CDR1 SQVTM and CDR2 ANQGSEA. V was clipped by 6 bases and J by 2 bases; unmatched bases: 11. CDR3 size: 15 residues. Per the original methods: From reference gene primer amplification, estimates of nucleated cell counts were derived. TCRdb's table, derived via immunoSEQ multiplex PCR, lists solely in-frame clones and lacks some. That table is the source of V, J and clone size, and D and trimming were worked out from the DNA. This table holds more than 65,000 clones, roughly four fifths found once. The rearrangement links TRBV29-1 to TRBJ2-5; 8 bases align to TRBD2. Sequenced: peripheral blood. This sequence originates from a human donor in a cohort sampled during active COVID-19. The CDR3 protein is CSVLAGGGPQETQYF. CDR3 DNA: TGCAGCGTCCTTGCGGGCGGGGGGCCACAAGAGACCCAGTACTTC.